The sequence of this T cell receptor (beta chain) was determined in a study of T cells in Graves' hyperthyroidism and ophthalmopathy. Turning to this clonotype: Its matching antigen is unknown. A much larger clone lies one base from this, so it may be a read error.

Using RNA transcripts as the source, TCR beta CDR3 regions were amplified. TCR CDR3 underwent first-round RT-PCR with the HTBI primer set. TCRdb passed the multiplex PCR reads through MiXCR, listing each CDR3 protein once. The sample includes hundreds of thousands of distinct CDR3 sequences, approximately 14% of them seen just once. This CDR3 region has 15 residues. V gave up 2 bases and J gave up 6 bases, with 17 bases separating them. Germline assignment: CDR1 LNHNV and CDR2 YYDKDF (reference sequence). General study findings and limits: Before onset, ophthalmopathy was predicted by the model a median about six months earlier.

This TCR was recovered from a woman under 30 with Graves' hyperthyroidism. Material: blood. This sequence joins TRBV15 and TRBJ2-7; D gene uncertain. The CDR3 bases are TGTGCCACCAGCAGACTCAGCCGCCCGAACAGCGAGCAGTACTTC. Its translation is CATSRLSRPNSEQYF. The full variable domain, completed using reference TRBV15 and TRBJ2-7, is DAMVIQNPRYQVTQFGKPVTLSCSQTLNHNVMYWYQQKSSQAPKLLFHYYDKDFNNEADTPDNFQSRRPNTSFCFLDIRSPGLGDTAMYLCATSRLSRPNSEQYFGPGTRLTVT.